This is a list of T cell receptor beta chains from one sample in a study of TIL therapy for anti-PD-1-resistant metastatic lung cancer. The method was immunoSEQ multiplex PCR; TCRdb's version includes in-frame clones alone and lacks a portion of them. The table records 50,000 or so clones, roughly 85% of them present only once. The specimen was blood, collected at baseline. These receptors all come from a woman aged 30-79 years with non-small cell lung cancer. Both conserved end residues are part of each CDR3. The D gene is left open where the match is weak.

>TRBV7-2|-
CASSPRVSRGNEQFF
>TRBV6-5|-
CASSKRNEQYF
>TRBV14|-
CASSQNSQETQYF
>TRBV2|-
CASSEATGFNVLTF
>TRBV2|-
CASSPRQTYEQYF
>TRBV10-2|TRBD2
CASQLAGGSDTQYF
>TRBV25-1|-
CASSELTTVYGYTF
>TRBV6-5|TRBD1
CASSYRGPDTEAFF
>TRBV7-9|TRBD1
CASSSLRQGFNQPQHF
>TRBV10-1|TRBD2
CASSVASGSGTQYF
>TRBV5-5|-
CASRYGQTNTEAFF
>TRBV7-9|TRBD2
CASSLLVSSGDYTGELFF
>TRBV28|-
CASTISMGLGEAFF
>TRBV20-1|-
CSAGVDYGYTF
>TRBV2|-
CASKLNGPGEKLFF